This T cell receptor (beta chain) is drawn from a study of T cell changes during pregnancy in multiple sclerosis. The germline CDR1 and CDR2 sequences are LNHDA and SQIVND (reference sequence). Trimming cost V 5 bases and J 5 bases, with 20 bases left between them. The CDR3 loop spans 16 amino acids. Assay used: immunoSEQ multiplex PCR; TCRdb lists only in-frame clones, some missing. Of around 110,000 clones detected, 85% to 95% appear once; the ten largest clones hold 1.5% to 2%. The specimen was peripheral blood, collected after pregnancy. The sequence came from a female donor with multiple sclerosis, enrolled in a pregnancy study. The V and J genes are TRBV19 and TRBJ2-3; D is possibly TRBD2 (5 bases). CDR3 nucleotide sequence: TGTGCCAGTAGTCGGACCCGTGGACTGGCTGGAGATACGCAGTATTTT. Translating it yields CASSRTRGLAGDTQYF. The full variable domain, completed using reference TRBV19 and TRBJ2-3, is DGGITQSPKYLFRKEGQNVTLSCEQNLNHDAMYWYRQDPGQGLRLIYYSQIVNDFQKGDIAEGYSVSREKKESFPLTVTSAQKNPTAFYLCASSRTRGLAGDTQYFGPGTRLTVL.